The next 10 T cell receptor beta chains were all read from a single sample in a study of OX40 agonist ivuxolimab in advanced cancers. Profiled with immunoSEQ multiplex PCR; TCRdb holds only in-frame clones, not every one. The sample shows around 110,000 clones, 90% of them seen only once. The sample here was CD4+ or CD8+ T cells sorted from blood, taken in a trial of the OX40 agonist ivuxolimab. The origin of the receptors is an adult with an advanced solid tumor such as melanoma, head and neck, liver or kidney cancer.

The chain couples TRBV25-1 to TRBJ1-1; 9 positions match TRBD1. This CDR3 contains 15 residues. The V segment lost 3 bases and the J segment 6 bases; nucleotides outside the gene matches: 8. Germline lookup yields CDR1 MGHDK and CDR2 SYGVNS. Written as DNA, the CDR3 is TGTGCCAGCAGTGAGACAGGGGGAAGGACGGCTGAAGCTTTCTTT. This encodes CASSETGGRTAEAFF.

This sequence joins TRBV4-2 and TRBJ1-2; no definite D call. Trimming cost V 1 base and J 5 bases, with 8 bases left between them. The germline V gene has CDR1 LGHNA and CDR2 YNFKEQ. The CDR3 consists of 13 residues. The CDR3: CASSQVGGYGYTF. CDR3 bases: TGTGCCAGCAGCCAAGTTGGAGGGTATGGCTACACCTTC.

V usage is TRBV19 and J usage is TRBJ1-1; no clear D gene. Trimming cost V 4 bases and J 0 bases, with 9 bases left between them. Per the germline V gene, CDR1 is LNHDA and CDR2 is SQIVND (reference sequence). CDR3 length: 14 residues. CDR3 coding DNA: TGTGCCAGTAGTAGGCGCGAGTTGAACACTGAAGCTTTCTTT. As protein: CASSRRELNTEAFF.

The chain links TRBV11-3 to TRBJ2-2, with 9 bases fitting TRBD1. The CDR3 length is 16 residues. Germline V lookup: CDR1 SGHNT, CDR2 YENEEA. Unmatched junction bases numbered 9, after V lost 5 bases and J lost 5 bases. CDR3 nucleotide sequence: TGTGCCAGCAGCCCGGGGACAGGGAGTATGACCGGGGAGCTGTTTTTT. It encodes CASSPGTGSMTGELFF.

V gene TRBV19 combines with J gene TRBJ1-2, with D perhaps matching TRBD1 (5 bases). CDR3 length: 13 amino acids. Looked up from germline, CDR1 is LNHDA and CDR2 is SQIVND (reference sequence). Trimming pared 6 bases from V and 0 bases from J, leaving 8 bases between. The CDR3 DNA reads as TGTGCCAGTAGCGGACAATCTAACTATGGCTACACCTTC. Its protein is CASSGQSNYGYTF.

The chain couples TRBV7-2 to TRBJ2-1; possibly TRBD1 or TRBD2 for D (5 bases each). V was cut by 6 bases and J by 13 bases, with 19 bases left in between. The CDR3 covers 13 residues. CDR1 and CDR2 from the germline V gene are SGHTA and FQGNSA. DNA of the CDR3: TGTGCCAGCAGACCCGGGGCGTACATAGTTCAGTTCTTC. This codes for CASRPGAYIVQFF.

V gene TRBV27 combines with J gene TRBJ2-3, with 9 bases fitting TRBD2. V trimming: 6 bases; J trimming: 9 bases; junction bases outside the gene matches: 13. Germline CDR1 reads MNHEY; CDR2 reads SMNVEV (reference sequence). The CDR3 extends over 15 amino acids. The CDR3 bases are TGTGCCAGCAGAATAGCGGGGGCCACTGGGGAGACGCAGTATTTT. The encoded protein is CASRIAGATGETQYF.

The chain has TRBV4-3 and TRBJ1-2, with 9 bases identical to TRBD1. J lost 5 bases, V lost 1 base, and 14 bases had no gene match. Germline assignment: CDR1 LGHNA and CDR2 YSLEER. The CDR3 is made up of 18 amino acids. The CDR3 DNA is TGCGCCAGCAGCCAAGTTTTACCCGGGACAGGGTTAGGGTATGGCTACACCTTC. This sequence encodes CASSQVLPGTGLGYGYTF.

V gene TRBV10-3 combines with J gene TRBJ2-3; 8 positions match TRBD2. The CDR3 consists of 17 residues. V shed 0 bases, J shed 7 bases, and the junction held 12 bases outside the gene matches. The germline V gene encodes CDR1 ENHRY and CDR2 SYGVKD. CDR3 protein: CAISESISAGVFHTQYF. CDR3 nucleotides: TGTGCCATCAGTGAGTCGATTTCAGCGGGGGTGTTTCATACGCAGTATTTT.

The rearrangement joins TRBV7-2 to TRBJ2-4, with unresolved D. CDR1 and CDR2 (germline): SGHTA, FQGNSA. The CDR3 covers 16 residues. Trimming shortened V by 5 bases and J by 2 bases, and 16 bases separated the two germline ends. This CDR3 reads CASSPTSRLTKNIQYF. The CDR3 DNA is TGTGCCAGCAGCCCGACGTCTCGCTTAACCAAAAACATTCAGTACTTC.